The TCR beta chain under discussion was sequenced for a study of human T cells and chemical hapten exposure. Study background: Each patient's scalp received weekly diphenylcyclopropenone throughout the roughly 24-week study.

Only a few counts were recorded for this clonotype. Its target is not known. General study points: DPC sensitization produced no change in TCRs with frequency above 1 in 1000.

Unique molecular identifiers were linked by the library to individual cDNA molecules. In the original analysis: Per sample, the median was 95,638 TCRs, with values from roughly 25,000 to 750,000. TCRdb processed the RACE reads anew with MiXCR; each CDR3 protein has one entry. The V and J calls, along with clone size, are taken from TCRdb and not from the paper's own processing. Of over 100,000 distinct CDR3 sequences listed, 9% to 9.5% are singletons. The CDR3 runs 12 residues. The ends were cut back, 8 bases at V and 3 bases at J, with 11 bases in the middle. Stated time point: patch test 2, 6 weeks after DPC sensitization. The treatment: therapeutic diphenylcyclopropenone sensitization with weekly scalp DPC.

The sequences come from whole blood, collected in connection with sensitization to the hapten diphenylcyclopropenone (DPC). The TCR comes from a woman in her thirties or forties with alopecia areata. Some clones in this sample may be carry-over from other donors' samples. This chain connects TRBV12-3 or TRBV12-4 to TRBJ2-7; D remains ambiguous. CDR3 nucleotides: TGTGCCAGCGGATCTTTCTACTACGAGCAGTACTTC. Translating it yields CASGSFYYEQYF.